The TCR beta chain described here comes from a study of early stage breast cancer tumors. Study summary: Of about 17 invasive breast tumors, approximately 11 were hormone receptor-positive, HER2-negative.

In germline, CDR1 is SQVTM, CDR2 ANQGSEA. Trimming at V came to 4 bases and at J to 3 bases, leaving 12 bases not matched to a gene. The CDR3 is made up of 16 amino acids. General study findings and limits: Tumor and normal breast were distinguished via blood comparison in most of the 16 patients. Tumors had 2 to 3-fold higher T cell density and higher clonality than adjacent normal breast tissue. Most shared enriched TCRB sequences were commonly generated ones.

Some clones are missing from TCRdb's copy, which holds only in-frame ones; the method was immunoSEQ multiplex PCR. The sample contains just over 70,000 clones, approximately 80% of which appear only once. As to this clone: Its cognate antigen is unknown.

Material: blood. J is TRBJ2-5 and V is TRBV29-1; TRBD2 aligns across 9 bases. This clonotype was sampled from a person between 55 and 69 years old with breast cancer. CDR3 sequence: CSVGSLSGGREETQYF. CDR3 nucleotide sequence: TGCAGCGTTGGCAGCCTTAGCGGGGGCCGAGAAGAGACCCAGTACTTC.